These T cell receptor beta chains were read from a single sample in a study of cytomegalovirus exposure and HLA in healthy donors. TCRdb's copy holds only in-frame clones and misses some; the assay was immunoSEQ multiplex PCR. The sample holds 150,000 to 200,000 clones, around three quarters seen once. Material: PBMCs. The source is a woman in her 30s in good health and CMV-seropositive. The CDR3 runs from the conserved cysteine through the conserved F or W. The order of the fields is J gene, CDR3 length, clone size, D gene, V gene, CDR3 protein, CDR3 DNA. D genes are given only for firm matches. A clone size is listed for some rows: how often the clone was seen (once, few, many), or a class if it is expanded.

TRBJ1-4 16 - TRBD1 TRBV7-9 CASSYRQGARTEKLFF TGTGCCAGCAGCTACCGACAGGGGGCAAGAACGGAAAAACTGTTTTTT
TRBJ2-3 14 - TRBD1 TRBV7-9 CASSQQGYTDTQYF TGTGCCAGCAGCCAACAGGGGTACACAGATACGCAGTATTTT
TRBJ1-2 15 - TRBD1 TRBV7-2 CASRPGQNVGYGYTF TGTGCCAGCAGGCCGGGACAGAACGTAGGCTATGGCTACACCTTC
TRBJ2-1 14 - TRBD2 TRBV2 CASGTGTSAAEQFF TGTGCCAGCGGAACCGGGACTAGCGCCGCTGAGCAGTTCTTC
TRBJ1-5 17 - TRBD1 TRBV15 CATSREARGQLNQPQHF TGTGCCACCAGCAGAGAAGCTCGGGGACAGCTGAATCAGCCCCAGCATTTT
TRBJ1-5 17 - - TRBV28 CASSAVGGLYSNQPQHF TGTGCCAGCAGTGCGGTGGGGGGACTATATAGCAATCAGCCCCAGCATTTT
TRBJ1-2 12 few TRBD1 TRBV7-9 CASSSWGTGRTF TGTGCCAGCAGCTCATGGGGGACAGGGAGGACCTTC
TRBJ1-5 16 - - TRBV19 CASSMDRGGSNQPQHF TGTGCCAGTAGTATGGACCGGGGGGGAAGCAATCAGCCCCAGCATTTT
TRBJ2-7 14 - TRBD1 TRBV7-9 CASSKGQGRDEQYF TGTGCCAGCAGCAAGGGACAGGGGAGGGACGAGCAGTACTTC
TRBJ2-3 13 - - TRBV19 CAARTQSTDTQYF TGTGCAGCCCGGACTCAGAGCACAGATACGCAGTATTTT
TRBJ2-2 12 - - TRBV9 CASTRHTGELFF TGTGCCAGCACCCGTCACACCGGGGAGCTGTTTTTT
TRBJ1-2 16 - TRBD1 TRBV4-3 CASSQEIGQVNYGYTF TGCGCCAGCAGCCAAGAGATTGGACAGGTTAACTATGGCTACACCTTC
TRBJ1-6 14 - - TRBV2 CASRPQGGSSPLHF TGTGCCAGCAGACCACAGGGTGGGAGTTCACCCCTCCACTTT
TRBJ2-7 13 - - TRBV4-2 CASSQDPGNEQYF TGTGCCAGCAGCCAAGATCCGGGTAACGAGCAGTACTTC
TRBJ2-5 17 - TRBD1 TRBV5-1 CASSLGQGAMYQETQYF TGCGCCAGCAGCTTGGGACAGGGGGCTATGTACCAAGAGACCCAGTACTTC
TRBJ1-1 13 - - TRBV19 CASSMTRQNEAFF TGTGCCAGTAGTATGACCCGACAGAACGAAGCTTTCTTT
TRBJ1-2 8 - - TRBV7-2 CASPARTF TGTGCCAGCCCAGCGCGTACCTTC
TRBJ1-2 13 - - TRBV27 CASSFNGGRVYTF TGTGCCAGCAGTTTTAACGGGGGGAGGGTCTACACCTTC
TRBJ2-3 16 - - TRBV10-3 CAISDFGGASTDTQYF TGTGCCATCAGTGATTTCGGGGGAGCTAGCACAGATACGCAGTATTTT
TRBJ1-2 14 few TRBD1 TRBV6-5 CASSYRRGNYGYTF TGTGCCAGCAGTTACCGCAGGGGGAACTATGGCTACACCTTC
TRBJ2-7 11 - - TRBV23-1 CASPRPYEQYF TGCGCCAGCCCCCGTCCCTACGAGCAGTACTTC
TRBJ1-1 15 - TRBD1 TRBV28 CASRLGGGEGTEAFF TGTGCCAGCAGACTAGGAGGGGGCGAGGGGACTGAAGCGTTCTTT
TRBJ2-5 16 - TRBD2 TRBV28 CASSSGLAGGQETQYF TGTGCCAGCAGTTCGGGACTAGCGGGGGGGCAAGAGACCCAGTACTTC
TRBJ2-3 16 - - TRBV7-9 CASSSIRGGPSDTQYF TGTGCCAGCAGCTCAATAAGGGGGGGGCCATCAGATACGCAGTATTTT
TRBJ2-2 16 few TRBD1 TRBV6-5 CASSYSQGANTGELFF TGTGCCAGCAGTTACTCACAGGGGGCGAACACCGGGGAGCTGTTTTTT
TRBJ2-7 15 - - TRBV5-4 CASSFGQGLSYEQYF TGTGCCAGCAGCTTTGGTCAGGGCTTAAGCTACGAGCAGTACTTC
TRBJ2-1 14 - TRBD2 TRBV29-1 CSVATSGVYNEQFF TGCAGCGTCGCGACTAGCGGGGTCTACAATGAGCAGTTCTTC
TRBJ2-7 11 - - TRBV20-1 CSANREVGVYF TGCAGTGCTAACAGGGAAGTGGGGGTGTACTTC
TRBJ1-4 16 - - TRBV4-2 CASSPHARDTNEKLFF TGTGCCAGCAGCCCACACGCCCGGGACACCAATGAAAAACTGTTTTTT
TRBJ2-3 13 - TRBD2 TRBV15 CATGSGGGDTQYF TGTGCCACCGGAAGCGGGGGGGGAGATACGCAGTATTTT
TRBJ2-7 13 - - TRBV11-3 CASSLQVSYEQYF TGTGCCAGCAGCTTACAGGTCTCCTACGAGCAGTACTTC
TRBJ1-1 17 - TRBD1 TRBV4-1 CASSHRPGTGQNTEAFF TGCGCCAGCAGCCATAGACCGGGGACAGGCCAGAACACTGAAGCTTTCTTT
TRBJ2-7 15 few TRBD1 TRBV19 CASRDSGTGGFEQYF TGTGCCAGTAGGGATTCCGGGACAGGGGGTTTCGAGCAGTACTTC
TRBJ2-7 16 once TRBD2 TRBV7-9 CASSLGSGGSPYEQYF TGTGCCAGCAGCTTAGGTAGCGGGGGGTCCCCCTACGAGCAGTACTTC
TRBJ2-5 14 once - TRBV27 CASSSTPYQETQYF TGTGCCAGCAGTTCCACACCTTACCAAGAGACCCAGTACTTC
TRBJ2-7 16 - TRBD2 TRBV19 CASSTHLAGGLYEQYF TGTGCCAGTAGTACTCACCTAGCGGGGGGTCTCTACGAGCAGTACTTC
TRBJ2-7 16 - TRBD1 TRBV4-1 CASSQGLRDRAYEQYF TGCGCCAGCAGCCAAGGTCTCCGGGACAGGGCCTACGAGCAGTACTTC
TRBJ2-5 16 - TRBD2 TRBV5-1 CASSLASGGAVETQYF TGCGCCAGCAGCTTGGCCAGCGGGGGGGCCGTAGAGACCCAGTACTTC
TRBJ2-5 17 - - TRBV4-2 CASSQDSGHSAGETQYF TGTGCCAGCAGCCAAGATTCGGGACACTCCGCGGGAGAGACCCAGTACTTC